Here is one T cell receptor beta chain with its context. Its target antigen remains unknown. Base qualities are not at hand, and no much larger clone is one base apart. To sequence the TCRbeta CDR3 region, genomic DNA was isolated from the sorted cells. The immunoSEQ Assay was used to sequence the TCRbeta CDR3 regions. In TCRdb, the immuneACCESS table is reduced to in-frame sequences with V and J assigned. These tables do not hold every clone; where another copy was compared, an unresolved V gene accounts for under half, and the others remain unexplained. The sample contains some 70,000 clones, around nine tenths of them found a single time. Around 2.8% of the sample is taken by the ten largest. These data are taken from a study of OX40 agonist ivuxolimab in advanced cancers. Regarding the research as a whole: Ivuxolimab, which targeted the costimulatory receptor OX40 (CD134), was an agonistic, fully human IgG2 monoclonal antibody. Intravenous ivuxolimab was administered to patients every 2 weeks at six dose levels: 0.01, 0.1, 0.3, 1.5, 3 and 10 mg/kg. Of the roughly 52 dose-escalation patients, hepatocellular carcinoma was present in approximately 20, melanoma in approximately 15, renal cell carcinoma in 9 and head and neck cancer in 9. In the dose-escalation cohort, about four fifths of patients were male, and the mean age was 60 years with a range of about 20 to 79. Patients were allowed to have had prior anti-PD-1, anti-PD-L1 or anti-CTLA-4 therapy, and around 43% of the dose-escalation patients had been treated with checkpoint inhibitors. Three dose-escalation patients achieved partial responses, one with hepatocellular carcinoma and two with cutaneous melanoma. The purpose of peripheral TCRbeta sequencing was to test whether ivuxolimab changed TCR sequence diversity and led to clonal T-cell expansion. The paper reports the monotherapy dose-escalation portion (N ≈ 52 patients) of the phase I ivuxolimab trial. What the work shows at the level of the full study, not this receptor alone: After ivuxolimab, CD8+ T cells had more expanded clones than CD4+ T cells on average. Partial responders in the 0.1-3.0 mg/kg groups had among the lowest normalized peripheral clonal expansion, especially among CD8+ T cells. At doses of 0.1 to 3.0 mg/kg, clonal expansion of both CD4+ and CD8+ blood T cells was observed from baseline to week 6. The antigen specificity of the peripheral T cells that underwent clonal expansion was not determined. Low levels of normalized T-cell clonal expansion were also seen in some patients who did not respond.

Trimming leaves V shorter by 3 bases and J shorter by 0 bases, with the junction holding 8 bases beyond the gene matches. The CDR3, cysteine through phenylalanine, is 18 amino acids long. Only the CDR3 region is kept as DNA, spanning 54 bases read in frame from base 1. The germline V gene supplies CDR1 SGHRS and CDR2 YFSETQ. Patients with autoimmune disease history or receiving systemic immunosuppression were excluded from the trial. Peripheral blood for TCR sequencing was collected from all dose cohorts at baseline, on cycle 4 day 1, and on cycle 7 day 1. Samples were obtained from an open-label, multicenter, first-in-human phase I dose-escalation trial of ivuxolimab. Adults with locally advanced or metastatic head and neck squamous cell, hepatocellular, melanoma or renal cell carcinoma were enrolled in the trial. Before TCR sequencing, CD4+ and CD8+ T cells were separately sorted from peripheral blood.

The starting material was CD4+ or CD8+ T cells sorted from blood, obtained in a trial of the OX40 agonist ivuxolimab. This receptor was obtained from an adult with an advanced solid tumor such as melanoma, head and neck, liver or kidney cancer. Recombination joined TRBV5-1 with TRBJ2-3; 12 central nucleotides agree with TRBD2. In nucleotides, the sequence is TGCGCCAGCAGCTGGAAACTAGCGGGGGGCAGAAGCACAGATACGCAGTATTTT. This is translated as CASSWKLAGGRSTDTQYF.